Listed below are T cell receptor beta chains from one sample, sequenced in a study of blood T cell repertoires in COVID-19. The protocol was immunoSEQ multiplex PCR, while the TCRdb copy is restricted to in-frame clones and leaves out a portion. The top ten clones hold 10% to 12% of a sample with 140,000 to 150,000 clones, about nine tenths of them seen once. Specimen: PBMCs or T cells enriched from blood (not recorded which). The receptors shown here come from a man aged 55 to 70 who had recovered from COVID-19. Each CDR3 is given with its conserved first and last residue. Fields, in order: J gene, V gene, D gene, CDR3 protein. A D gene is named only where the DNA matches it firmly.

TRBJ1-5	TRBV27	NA	CASSLSEGSGPQHF
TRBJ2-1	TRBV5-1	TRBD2	CASSSYRLAANEQFF
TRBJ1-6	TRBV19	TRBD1	CASSPRDSYNSPLHF
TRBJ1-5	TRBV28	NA	CASSSGGRAMGPQHF
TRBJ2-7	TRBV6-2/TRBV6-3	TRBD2	CASSTGTSGRSLYEQYF
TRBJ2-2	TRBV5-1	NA	CASSPGSLTGELFF
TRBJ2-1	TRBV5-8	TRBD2	CASSTEGREMAEQFF
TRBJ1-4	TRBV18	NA	CASSPRPPSRAATNEKLFF
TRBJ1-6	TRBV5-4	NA	CASSLGAVMNSPPHF
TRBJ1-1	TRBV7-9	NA	CASSLAPMGQVNTEAFF
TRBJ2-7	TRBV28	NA	CASSPAPFDRSSYEQYF
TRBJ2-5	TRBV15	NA	CATSRDRQGWETQYF
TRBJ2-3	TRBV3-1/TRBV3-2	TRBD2	CASSLTRVAGGRRDTDTQYF
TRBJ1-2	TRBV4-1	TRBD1	CASSHPGQGRGYTF
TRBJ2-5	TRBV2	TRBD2	CASSRAGVGETQYF
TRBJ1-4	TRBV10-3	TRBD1	CAISEGGIAEKLFF
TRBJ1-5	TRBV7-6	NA	CASSSGHYSNQPQHF
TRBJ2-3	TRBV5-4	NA	CASSLGQHTTDTQYF
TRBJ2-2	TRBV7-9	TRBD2	CASSQSIGSGGPNTGELFF
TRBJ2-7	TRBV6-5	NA	CATRGIGTYEQYF
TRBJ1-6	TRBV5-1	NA	CASSSGGRVNNSPLHF
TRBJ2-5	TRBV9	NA	CASAGGPGETQYF
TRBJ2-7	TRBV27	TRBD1	CASSGDRGYEQYF
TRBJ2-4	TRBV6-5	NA	CASRSVAKNIQYF
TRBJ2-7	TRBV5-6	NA	CASSLRGLYEQYF
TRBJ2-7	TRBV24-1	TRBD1	CATSDPVGTGNAYEQYF
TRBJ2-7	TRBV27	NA	CASSLRGEQYF
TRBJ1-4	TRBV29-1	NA	CSVKQVANEKLFF
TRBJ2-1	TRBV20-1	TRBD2	CSASRSGAYNEQFF